The entry below describes one T cell receptor beta chain. Clones were sequenced by immunoSEQ multiplex PCR, and TCRdb holds only the in-frame ones, with some missing. The data show around 69,000 clones, approximately 96% seen once. This specimen comes from a study of technical replicates of blood from several donors. The CDR3 runs to 19 residues. Sequencing used T cells isolated from PBMCs. The sequence derives from a human donor in good health. The J gene is TRBJ2-7, the V gene TRBV21-1; TRBD2 is taken as the D call from the table, unchecked against the DNA. TRBV21-1 is reported as a pseudogene. CDR3 sequence reads: CASSKALLGSAGHSYEQYF. The CDR3 DNA is TGTGCCAGCAGCAAAGCGCTCTTAGGATCAGCGGGACACTCCTACGAGCAGTACTTC.